The rows below give T cell receptor beta chains drawn from one sample of a study of immune cell composition in non-small cell lung cancer. This table comes from immunoSEQ multiplex PCR, and its TCRdb copy is limited to in-frame clones, with some not included. The repertoire holds 5,000 or so clones, with over 75% as singletons. Sequencing was performed on lung tumor tissue. These receptors all come from a human donor with non-small cell lung cancer. Each CDR3 is given with its conserved first and last residue. For some rows the clone size is stated as once, few or many, or as a class when expanded; others skip it.

clone size	V gene	J gene	CDR3 protein
NA	TRBV28	TRBJ1-1	CASSLVGGNTEAFF
NA	TRBV10-1	TRBJ1-1	CASSGVMNTEAFF
NA	TRBV21-1	TRBJ2-1	CASSKGELAGMVRSYNEQFF
NA	TRBV25-1	TRBJ2-7	CASSEIGGGYEQYF
NA	TRBV7-9	TRBJ1-1	CASSLYQGEAFF
NA	TRBV2	TRBJ1-3	CASSRGGNTIYF
NA	TRBV14	TRBJ2-3	CASSQQWASGTDTQYF
NA	TRBV9	TRBJ1-2	CASSAGPPGGGYGYTF
NA	TRBV15	TRBJ2-1	CATFSGTYNEQFF
NA	TRBV5-1	TRBJ2-1	CASSLGGQEDEQFF
NA	TRBV15	TRBJ2-3	CATSSLRTGVTDTQYF
NA	TRBV5-5	TRBJ2-1	CASSSATSGSRNEQFF
NA	TRBV29-1	TRBJ2-3	CSGFSGVGTDTQYF
once	TRBV5-1	TRBJ1-6	CASSTASFSYNSPLHF
NA	TRBV7-9	TRBJ2-1	CASSLEQGAREFF
NA	TRBV5-5	TRBJ2-2	CASSLGSGPRDTGELFF
NA	TRBV5-1	TRBJ1-1	CASSLEANTEAFF
NA	TRBV19	TRBJ1-1	CASSRYRDAITEAFF
NA	TRBV5-1	TRBJ2-1	CASRTGNEQFF
NA	TRBV10-3	TRBJ2-5	CAISSSGTQYF
NA	TRBV4-3	TRBJ2-2	CASKSGRNTGELFF
NA	TRBV25-1	TRBJ1-4	CASSDPGTGGEKLFF
NA	TRBV4-3	TRBJ1-1	CASSQGWGQIIEAFF
NA	TRBV28	TRBJ1-1	CASSPTNYLNTEAFF
NA	TRBV18	TRBJ2-1	CASSPPPQTAAGHNEQFF
NA	TRBV27	TRBJ2-7	CASSLAGAGSYEQYF
NA	TRBV28	TRBJ2-7	CASSLGAAGGNYEQYF
NA	TRBV2	TRBJ1-1	CASSWTGQDTEAFF
NA	TRBV7-6	TRBJ2-1	CASSSPGTALSNEQFF
NA	TRBV19	TRBJ1-5	CASSGTLAGQPQHF
once	TRBV7-9	TRBJ2-5	CASSPAGEETQYF
NA	TRBV19	TRBJ2-3	CASSTRGRTDTQYF
NA	TRBV7-6	TRBJ2-5	CASSFRAGGGSGQETQYF
NA	TRBV19	TRBJ1-6	CASSSATGGLGFRSPLHF
NA	TRBV6-1	TRBJ2-1	CASSEGGVNNEQFF
NA	TRBV7-6	TRBJ2-2	CASSLAQGASTGELFF
NA	TRBV2	TRBJ2-3	CASIRESTDTQYF
NA	TRBV7-9	TRBJ2-1	CASSVREGPYNEQFF
NA	TRBV28	TRBJ2-7	CASSSAGPLSYEQYF
NA	TRBV9	TRBJ2-2	CASSPAGVNTGELFF
once	TRBV12-5	TRBJ2-7	CASGLVGFAGEQYF